The 13 T cell receptor beta chains given below trace back to one sample, sequenced in a study of T cells in Graves' hyperthyroidism and ophthalmopathy. The TCR beta CDR3 regions underwent amplification using RNA transcripts as the source. HTBI primers were used for first-round RT-PCR of the TCR CDR3. From the multiplex PCR reads, TCRdb called clonotypes with MiXCR, one entry per CDR3 protein. The sample has approximately 740,000 distinct CDR3 sequences; 12% to 15% are singletons. The sample comprised blood. These receptors originate from a woman aged 18-29 years with Graves' hyperthyroidism.

The genes are TRBV4-2 and TRBJ2-2, with 11 positions matching TRBD2. The length of the CDR3 is 19 residues. Looked up from germline, CDR1 is LGHNA and CDR2 is YNFKEQ. Trimming cost V 4 bases and J 0 bases; bases outside gene matches: 10. The CDR3 DNA reads as TGTGCCAGCAGCCGTCCTAGGGGGACTAGCGGCTCGAACACCGGGGAGCTGTTTTTT. As protein: CASSRPRGTSGSNTGELFF.

This clonotype was observed many times. V and J are TRBV29-1 and TRBJ2-1; TRBD1 aligns across 7 bases. This CDR3 region has 15 residues. Germline-derived CDR1 and CDR2 are SQVTM and ANQGSEA. With 7 bases clipped from V and 4 bases from J, the junction kept 13 bases outside the gene matches. The CDR3 sequence: CSGTPDRVPYNEQFF. The CDR3 nucleotides are TGCAGCGGAACCCCCGACAGGGTACCTTACAATGAGCAGTTCTTC.

V is TRBV7-6 and J is TRBJ1-1, with unresolved D. The length of the CDR3 is 15 residues. In germline, CDR1 is SGHVS, CDR2 FNYEAQ. Trimming cost V 6 bases and J 1 base, with 15 bases left between them. For the CDR3, the DNA is TGTGCCAGCAGATTGGAGATTAGTGGGAACACTGAAGCTTTCTTT. This gives the protein CASRLEISGNTEAFF.

This clonotype was counted ten times or more. The V gene is TRBV2, the J gene TRBJ2-7, with 8 bases identical to TRBD2. The trim removed 6 bases at V and 2 bases at J, leaving 6 bases unmatched. In germline, CDR1 is SNHLY, CDR2 FYNNEI. CDR3 length: 14 residues. CDR3 DNA: TGTGCCAGCAGGAGGGGACTAGGTGCCTACGAGCAGTACTTC. It translates to CASRRGLGAYEQYF.

V gene TRBV10-3 combines with J gene TRBJ2-3; 8 bases match TRBD2. The J segment lost 4 bases and the V segment lost 4 bases, leaving 10 bases of the junction unmatched. In germline, CDR1 is ENHRY, CDR2 SYGVKD. The CDR3 length is 16 residues. CDR3 coding DNA: TGTGCCATCAGTGGGACCGGGACTAGAAGAGCAGATACGCAGTATTTT. This encodes CAISGTGTRRADTQYF.

This clonotype was counted at least ten times. The V and J genes are TRBV20-1 and TRBJ1-6; no clear D gene. The V end was cut by 6 bases, the J end by 2 bases, with 11 bases between. Germline V gene data show CDR1 as DFQATT and CDR2 as SNEGSKA (reference sequence). The CDR3 totals 14 residues. DNA of the CDR3: TGCAGTGCCGAGCGCCGGGCCTATAATTCACCCCTCCACTTT. This sequence encodes CSAERRAYNSPLHF.

To note about this clonotype: Lacking the conserved final phenylalanine or tryptophan, this CDR3 likely reflects a read error. The rearrangement uses TRBV9 and TRBJ2-2; 8 bases are shared with TRBD2. The CDR3 spans 16 residues. Germline CDR1 and CDR2: SGDLS and YYNGEE. J gave up 2 bases and V 2 bases, and 5 bases lay outside the gene matches. The chain's CDR3 is CASSVLSGTNTGELFS. The CDR3 DNA reads TGTGCCAGCAGCGTTCTTAGCGGGACTAACACCGGGGAGCTGTTTTCT.

This clonotype appeared many times. CDR3 DNA sequence: TGTGCCAGTACCCTTACTAGCGGGAGTGGGTACGAGCAGTACTTC. Its protein product is CASTLTSGSGYEQYF. The rearrangement uses TRBV6-1 and TRBJ2-7, with 11 bases matching TRBD2. Germline CDR1 and CDR2: MNHNS and SASEGT. CDR3 length: 15 amino acids. The ends lost 9 bases at V and 4 bases at J; junction bases unmatched: 11.

This sequence joins TRBV28 and TRBJ2-7; 7 nucleotides match TRBD1. Germline V CDR1 and CDR2: MDHEN, SYDVKM. V gave up 10 bases and J gave up 6 bases; unmatched junction bases: 6. The CDR3 spans 11 residues. This chain's CDR3 is CATSRGIEQYF. For the CDR3, the DNA is TGTGCCACCTCCAGGGGGATCGAGCAGTACTTC.

This clonotype has ten or more counts. The V gene is TRBV7-2, the J gene TRBJ2-1, with 9 positions matching TRBD2. V was clipped by 2 bases and J by 8 bases; unmatched bases: 13. This CDR3 spans 17 amino acids. Germline V CDR1 and CDR2: SGHTA, FQGNSA. The CDR3 spells CASSLKGGGRASDEQFF. In DNA, the CDR3 is TGTGCCAGCAGCTTAAAAGGTGGCGGGAGGGCCTCGGATGAGCAGTTCTTC.

A few counts support this clonotype. The chain recombines TRBV6-2 or TRBV6-3 with TRBJ2-4; D remains unclear. The CDR3 runs to 14 residues. Germline assignment: CDR1 MNHEY and CDR2 SVGEGT. V was clipped by 2 bases and J by 8 bases, with 13 bases between them. CDR3 nucleotides: TGTGCCAGCAGTTACGGAACGGACCCTGACATTCAGTACTTC. Its translation: CASSYGTDPDIQYF.

The gene calls are TRBV12-3 or TRBV12-4 and TRBJ1-5, with D unresolved. Trimming removed 6 bases at V and 4 bases at J, with 13 bases between. CDR3 length: 14 amino acids. CDR3 sequence: CASSAGYPNQPQHF. As DNA, the CDR3 is TGTGCCAGCAGCGCAGGATACCCAAATCAGCCCCAGCATTTT.

A few counts support this clonotype. The chain has TRBV7-9 and TRBJ2-7, with D maybe TRBD2 (7 bases). There are 15 residues in the CDR3. Trimming took off 7 bases at V and 6 bases at J, with 22 bases between the two ends. CDR1 and CDR2 (germline): SEHNR, FQNEAQ (reference sequence). The CDR3 coding sequence is TGTGCCAGCACCCCGCAACTACAGGGAGGGCGCGAGCAGTACTTC. Protein product: CASTPQLQGGREQYF. Complete variable domain (other parts from reference TRBV7-9 and TRBJ2-7): DTGVSQNPRHKITKRGQNVTFRCDPISEHNRLYWYRQTLGQGPEFLTYFQNEAQLEKSRLLSDRFSAERPKGSFSTLEIQRTEQGDSAMYLCASTPQLQGGREQYFGPGTRLTVT.